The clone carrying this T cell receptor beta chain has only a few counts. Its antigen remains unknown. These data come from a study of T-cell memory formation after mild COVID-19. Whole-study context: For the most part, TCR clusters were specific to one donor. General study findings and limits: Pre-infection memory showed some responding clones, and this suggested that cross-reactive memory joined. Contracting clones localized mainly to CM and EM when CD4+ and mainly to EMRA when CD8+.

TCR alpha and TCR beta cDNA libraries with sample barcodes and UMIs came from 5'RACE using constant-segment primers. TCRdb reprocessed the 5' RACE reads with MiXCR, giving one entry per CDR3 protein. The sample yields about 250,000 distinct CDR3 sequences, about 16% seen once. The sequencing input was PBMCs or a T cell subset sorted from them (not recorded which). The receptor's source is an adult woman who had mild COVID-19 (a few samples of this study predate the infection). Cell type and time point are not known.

Here the CDR3 reads CASSSGGKGYGYTF. The CDR3, as DNA: TGTGCCAGCAGCTCGGGAGGGAAAGGCTATGGCTACACCTTC. V is TRBV7-9 and J is TRBJ1-2; unclear D gene. In germline, CDR1 is SEHNR, CDR2 FQNEAQ (reference sequence). The CDR3 totals 14 residues. V lost 4 bases and J lost 4, with 13 bases in between.